A selection of T cell receptor beta chains follows, all from one sample in a study of T cells after yellow fever vaccination. TCRdb reprocessed the 5' RACE reads with MiXCR, giving one entry per CDR3 protein. The table lists under 350,000 distinct CDR3 sequences, approximately 4% of them singletons. The material was PBMCs, obtained 5 days after the yellow fever booster vaccination. The source is a man younger than 35 who received the YFV17D yellow fever vaccine. Each CDR3 is given with its conserved first and last residue. D genes are given only for firm matches. Size is omitted from some rows. Given values are once, few, many or a class for expanded clones.

D: NA; J: TRBJ1-3; V: TRBV7-9; size: NA; DNA: TGTGCCAGCAGCTTGCCCCGAGGGACCTCTGGAAACACCATATATTTT; CDR3: CASSLPRGTSGNTIYF
D: NA; J: TRBJ2-6; V: TRBV7-8; size: many; DNA: TGTGCCAGCAGCTTACCCCGACGGTACTCTGGGGCCAACGTCCTGACTTTC; CDR3: CASSLPRRYSGANVLTF
D: NA; J: TRBJ2-5; V: TRBV20-1; size: NA; DNA: TGCAGTGCTCGTCCCCAGGGGGGGGGCCAGGTAGAGACCCAGTACTTC; CDR3: CSARPQGGGQVETQYF
D: NA; J: TRBJ2-1; V: TRBV6-4; size: many; DNA: TGTGCCAGCAGTGACGGCACGGACCCCTACAATGAGCAGTTCTTC; CDR3: CASSDGTDPYNEQFF
D: TRBD1; J: TRBJ1-1; V: TRBV3-1; size: NA; DNA: TGTGCCAGCCGAAGGGACAGTGGAGTGAACACTGAAGCTTTCTTT; CDR3: CASRRDSGVNTEAFF
D: TRBD1; J: TRBJ2-6; V: TRBV7-6; size: NA; DNA: TGTGCCAGCAGCTTAGACAGGGGCTCTGGGGCCAACGTCCTGACTTTC; CDR3: CASSLDRGSGANVLTF
D: NA; J: TRBJ2-2; V: TRBV5-1; size: NA; DNA: TGCGCCAGCAAAGCGGCCGGGGAGCTGTTTTTT; CDR3: CASKAAGELFF
D: NA; J: TRBJ1-1; V: TRBV5-1; size: NA; DNA: TGCGCCAGCAGCTCCCGCCGTGCTGGATTCACTGAAGCTTTCTTT; CDR3: CASSSRRAGFTEAFF
D: NA; J: TRBJ1-2; V: TRBV7-9; size: NA; DNA: TGTGCCAGCAGCTTAAAGGCTGGCTACACCTTC; CDR3: CASSLKAGYTF
D: TRBD1; J: TRBJ2-1; V: TRBV28; size: NA; DNA: TGTGCCAGCAGTTTGGACAGGGGCCCCTACAATGAGCAGTTCTTC; CDR3: CASSLDRGPYNEQFF
D: NA; J: TRBJ2-3; V: TRBV10-3; size: few; DNA: TGTGCCATCAGGGGTATCGGAGATACGCAGTATTTT; CDR3: CAIRGIGDTQYF
D: NA; J: TRBJ1-2; V: TRBV20-1; size: many; DNA: TGCAGTGCTAACCTTCAGTCCTATGGCTACACCTTC; CDR3: CSANLQSYGYTF
D: TRBD2; J: TRBJ2-2; V: TRBV7-2; size: many; DNA: TGTGCCAGCAGCTTCCTAGCGGGGGGCGCCGGGGAGCTGTTTTTT; CDR3: CASSFLAGGAGELFF
D: NA; J: TRBJ1-2; V: TRBV4-3; size: few; DNA: TGCGCCAGCAGCCAATCTACCCAGACAGGAACGCTGATCGGCTATGGCTACACCTTC; CDR3: CASSQSTQTGTLIGYGYTF
D: NA; J: TRBJ2-2; V: TRBV4-1; size: NA; DNA: TGCGCCAGCAGCCACAACAGGTTTGACACCGGGGAGCTGTTTTTT; CDR3: CASSHNRFDTGELFF
D: NA; J: TRBJ2-3; V: TRBV20-1; size: few; DNA: TGCAGTGCTGGGCATACAGGGGAGGTAGATACGCAGTATTTT; CDR3: CSAGHTGEVDTQYF
D: NA; J: TRBJ1-2; V: TRBV12-3/TRBV12-4; size: many; DNA: TGTGCCAGCAGTCCGGGGGGTTCCGGGGGCGGCTACACCTTC; CDR3: CASSPGGSGGGYTF
D: NA; J: TRBJ2-1; V: TRBV5-1; size: many; DNA: TGCGCCAGCAGCTTGGAGCCTATCGGTGAGCAGTTCTTC; CDR3: CASSLEPIGEQFF
D: NA; J: TRBJ1-2; V: TRBV19; size: few; DNA: TGTGCCAGTGAAGATCAGGGGAATGGCTACACCTTC; CDR3: CASEDQGNGYTF
D: NA; J: TRBJ2-7; V: TRBV6-5; size: few; DNA: TGTGCCAGCAGTTCCCTCCCGGGTCTAGAACAGTACTTC; CDR3: CASSSLPGLEQYF
D: TRBD1; J: TRBJ1-4; V: TRBV6-5; size: NA; DNA: TGTGCCAGCAGTTACTACGGACAGGGGAGTGAAAAACTGTTTTTT; CDR3: CASSYYGQGSEKLFF
D: NA; J: TRBJ2-5; V: TRBV12-3/TRBV12-4; size: NA; DNA: TGTGCCAGCAGTTTAATTGGGAGAGGGGCCCAAGAGACCCAGTACTTC; CDR3: CASSLIGRGAQETQYF
D: NA; J: TRBJ2-7; V: TRBV6-2/TRBV6-3; size: NA; DNA: TGTGCCAGCAGTTACGTGGGGCTCGAGCAGTACTTC; CDR3: CASSYVGLEQYF
D: TRBD1; J: TRBJ1-1; V: TRBV20-1; size: NA; DNA: TGCAGTGCAAGGATACAGGGGGCGGATGCTGAAGCTTTCTTT; CDR3: CSARIQGADAEAFF